The present T cell receptor (beta chain) was sequenced within a study of T cells after posttransplantation cyclophosphamide. Profiled with immunoSEQ multiplex PCR; TCRdb holds only in-frame clones, not every one. The profile covers over 20,000 clones, with about 86% appearing a single time and roughly 2.2% taken by the ten largest. For this clone: As yet, its antigen is unknown.

The CDR3 totals 13 residues. From germline, CDR1 is LNHDA and CDR2 SQIVND (reference sequence). V was cut by 3 bases and J by 6 bases, with 11 bases left in between. Methotrexate plus calcineurin inhibitor accompanied controls' myeloablative marrow transplants; sampling was 1 year later. General observations from the study: Donor-recipient repertoire similarity was low at 1-2 months, rising over year one. Recipient CMV seropositivity and CMV reactivation strongly tracked TRB clonality. TRB overlap between skin or GI tissue T cells and blood was limited.

The chain couples TRBV19 to TRBJ1-1; D remains ambiguous. Material: PBMCs, obtained around 53 weeks after allogeneic stem cell transplant with calcineurin inhibitor and methotrexate. The receptor was derived from a female patient in her 30s who received an allogeneic stem cell transplant from an unrelated donor, was CMV-positive, and had acute and chronic GVHD. Part of the T cells may come from the graft donor. The chain's CDR3 is CASSMGGSAEAFF. The CDR3 DNA is TGTGCCAGTAGTATGGGAGGGTCGGCTGAAGCTTTCTTT.